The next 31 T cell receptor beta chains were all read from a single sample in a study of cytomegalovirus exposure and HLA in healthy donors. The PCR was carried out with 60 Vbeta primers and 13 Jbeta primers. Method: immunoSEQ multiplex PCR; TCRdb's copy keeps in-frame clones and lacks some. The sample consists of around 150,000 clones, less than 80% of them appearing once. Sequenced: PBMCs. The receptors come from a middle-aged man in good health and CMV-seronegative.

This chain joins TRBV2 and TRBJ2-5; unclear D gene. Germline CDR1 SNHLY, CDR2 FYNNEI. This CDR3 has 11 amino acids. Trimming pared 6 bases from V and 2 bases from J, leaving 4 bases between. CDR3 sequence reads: CASSFQETQYF. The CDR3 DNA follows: TGTGCCAGCAGCTTTCAAGAGACCCAGTACTTC.

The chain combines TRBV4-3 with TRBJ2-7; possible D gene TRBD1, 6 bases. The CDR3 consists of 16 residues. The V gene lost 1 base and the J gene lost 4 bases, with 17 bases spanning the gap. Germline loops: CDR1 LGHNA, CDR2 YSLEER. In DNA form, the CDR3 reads TGCGCCAGCAGCCAAGTCGTTAGGGGGATCGGATACGAGCAGTACTTC. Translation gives CASSQVVRGIGYEQYF.

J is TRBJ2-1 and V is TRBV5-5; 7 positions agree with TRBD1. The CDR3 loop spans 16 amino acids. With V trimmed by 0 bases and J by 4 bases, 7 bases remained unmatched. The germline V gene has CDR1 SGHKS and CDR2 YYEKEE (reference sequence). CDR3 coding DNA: TGTGCCAGCAGCTTGGCCGGACAGGCGATATACAATGAGCAGTTCTTC. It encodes CASSLAGQAIYNEQFF.

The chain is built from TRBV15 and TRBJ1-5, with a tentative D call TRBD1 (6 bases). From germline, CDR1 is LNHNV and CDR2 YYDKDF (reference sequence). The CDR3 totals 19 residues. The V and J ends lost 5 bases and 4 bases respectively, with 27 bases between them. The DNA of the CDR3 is TGTGCCACCAGCGCCCCCCCCGTTAACCGGGACACATGGAATCAGCCCCAGCATTTT. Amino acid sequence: CATSAPPVNRDTWNQPQHF.

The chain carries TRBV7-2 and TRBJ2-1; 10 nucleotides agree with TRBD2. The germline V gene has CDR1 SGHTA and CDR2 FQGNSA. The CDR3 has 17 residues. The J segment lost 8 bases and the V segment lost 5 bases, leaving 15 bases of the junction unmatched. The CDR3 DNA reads TGTGCCAGCAGCCCCAGTCGGTTAGCGGGGGGCGGGGATGAGCAGTTCTTC. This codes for CASSPSRLAGGGDEQFF.

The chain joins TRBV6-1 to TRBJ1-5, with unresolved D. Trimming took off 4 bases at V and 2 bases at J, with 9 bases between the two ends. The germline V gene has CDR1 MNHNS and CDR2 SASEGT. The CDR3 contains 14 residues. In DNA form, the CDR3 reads TGTGCCAGCAGTGCGGCCGGGGGCAATCAGCCCCAGCATTTT. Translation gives CASSAAGGNQPQHF.

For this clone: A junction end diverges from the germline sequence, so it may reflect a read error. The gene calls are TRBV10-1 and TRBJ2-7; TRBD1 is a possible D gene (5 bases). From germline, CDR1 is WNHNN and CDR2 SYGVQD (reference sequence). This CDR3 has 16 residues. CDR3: CASSEQTLGTGYEQHF. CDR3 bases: TGCGCCAGCAGTGAGCAGACACTCGGCACAGGTTACGAGCAGCACTTC.

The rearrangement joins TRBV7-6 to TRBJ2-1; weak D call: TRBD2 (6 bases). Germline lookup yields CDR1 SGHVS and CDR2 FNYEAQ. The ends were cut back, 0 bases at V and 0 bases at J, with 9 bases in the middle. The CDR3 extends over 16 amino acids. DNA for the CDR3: TGTGCCAGCAGCTTAGCGCTCGGGGGCTCCTACAATGAGCAGTTCTTC. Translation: CASSLALGGSYNEQFF.

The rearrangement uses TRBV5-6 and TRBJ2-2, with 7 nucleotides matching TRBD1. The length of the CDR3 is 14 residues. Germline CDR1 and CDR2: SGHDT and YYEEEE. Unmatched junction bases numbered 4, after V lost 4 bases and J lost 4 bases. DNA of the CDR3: TGTGCCAGCAGCACGACAGGGACCACCGGGGAGCTGTTTTTT. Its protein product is CASSTTGTTGELFF.

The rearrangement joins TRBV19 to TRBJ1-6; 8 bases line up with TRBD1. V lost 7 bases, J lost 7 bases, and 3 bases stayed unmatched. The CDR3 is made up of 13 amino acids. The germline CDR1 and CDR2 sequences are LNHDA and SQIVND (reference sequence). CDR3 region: CASNRQGNSPLHF. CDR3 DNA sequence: TGTGCCAGTAATAGACAGGGGAATTCACCCCTCCACTTT.

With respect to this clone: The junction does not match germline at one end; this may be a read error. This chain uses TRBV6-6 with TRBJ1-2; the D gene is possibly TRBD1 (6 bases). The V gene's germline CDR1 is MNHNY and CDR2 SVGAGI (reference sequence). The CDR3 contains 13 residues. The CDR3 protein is CASSSTGNYGCTF. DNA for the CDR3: TGTGCCAGCAGTTCGACAGGCAACTATGGCTGCACCTTC.

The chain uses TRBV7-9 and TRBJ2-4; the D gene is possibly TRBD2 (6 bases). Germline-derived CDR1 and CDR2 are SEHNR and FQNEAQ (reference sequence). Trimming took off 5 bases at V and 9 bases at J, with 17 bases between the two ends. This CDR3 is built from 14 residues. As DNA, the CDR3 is TGTGCCAGCAGCCTTGGAGGGTCTTGGGGCATTCAGTACTTC. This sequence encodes CASSLGGSWGIQYF.

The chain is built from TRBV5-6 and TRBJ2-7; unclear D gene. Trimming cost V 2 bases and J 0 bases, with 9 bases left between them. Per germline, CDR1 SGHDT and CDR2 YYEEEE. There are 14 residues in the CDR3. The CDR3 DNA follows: TGTGCCAGCAGCTTACGCAGATTCTCCTACGAGCAGTACTTC. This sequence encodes CASSLRRFSYEQYF.

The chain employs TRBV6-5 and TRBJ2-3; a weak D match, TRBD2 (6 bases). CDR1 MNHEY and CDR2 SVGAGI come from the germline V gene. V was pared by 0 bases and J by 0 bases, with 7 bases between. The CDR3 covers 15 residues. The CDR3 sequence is CASSYSGGSTDTQYF. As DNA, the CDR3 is TGTGCCAGCAGTTACTCGGGGGGTAGCACAGATACGCAGTATTTT.

The CDR3 DNA reads TGTGCCAGCAGTGCCCGGGACAGGGATGAGCAGTTCTTC. It yields the protein CASSARDRDEQFF. V is TRBV6-4 and J is TRBJ2-1; 9 nucleotides match TRBD1. CDR3 size: 13 residues. With 4 bases clipped from V and 8 bases from J, the junction kept 3 bases outside the gene matches. Per the germline V gene, CDR1 is MRHNA and CDR2 is SNTAGT.

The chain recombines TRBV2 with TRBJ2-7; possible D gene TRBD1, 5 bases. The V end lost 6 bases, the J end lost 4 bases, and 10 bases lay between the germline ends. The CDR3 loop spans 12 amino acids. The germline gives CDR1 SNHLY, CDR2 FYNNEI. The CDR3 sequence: CASSIQEYEQYF. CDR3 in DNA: TGTGCCAGCAGCATACAGGAGTACGAGCAGTACTTC.

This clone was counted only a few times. This CDR3 reads CASRSGGSTAGANVLTF. The CDR3 bases are TGTGCCAGTAGGAGTGGTGGGAGTACTGCCGGGGCCAACGTCCTGACTTTC. The J gene is TRBJ2-6, the V gene TRBV19; weak D call: TRBD2 (5 bases). V shed 6 bases and J shed 4 bases, with 19 bases lying between them. Germline CDR1 LNHDA, CDR2 SQIVND (reference sequence). The CDR3 spans 17 residues.

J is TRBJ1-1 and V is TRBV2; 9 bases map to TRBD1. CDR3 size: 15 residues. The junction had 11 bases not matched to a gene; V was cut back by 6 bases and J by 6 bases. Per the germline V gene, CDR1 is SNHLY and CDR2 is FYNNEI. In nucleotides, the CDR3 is TGTGCCAGCAGCCACTCTCGCGACAGGGGGGCTGAAGCTTTCTTT. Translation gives CASSHSRDRGAEAFF.

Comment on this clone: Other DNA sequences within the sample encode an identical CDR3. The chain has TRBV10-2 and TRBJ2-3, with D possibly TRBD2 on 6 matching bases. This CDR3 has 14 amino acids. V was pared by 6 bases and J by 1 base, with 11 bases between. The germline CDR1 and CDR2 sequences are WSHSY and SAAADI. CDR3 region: CASSAGWGTDTQYF. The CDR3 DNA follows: TGCGCCAGCAGCGCGGGGTGGGGCACAGATACGCAGTATTTT.

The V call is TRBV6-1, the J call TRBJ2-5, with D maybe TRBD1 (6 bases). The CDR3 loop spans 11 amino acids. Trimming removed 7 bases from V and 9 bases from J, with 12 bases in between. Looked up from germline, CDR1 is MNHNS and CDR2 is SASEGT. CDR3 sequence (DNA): TGTGCCAGCATCATAGCAGGGGCCCAGTACTTC. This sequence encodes CASIIAGAQYF.

The CDR3 is CASSYRTLPMNTEAFF. CDR3 in DNA: TGTGCCAGCAGTTACCGGACATTACCCATGAACACTGAAGCTTTCTTT. This sequence joins TRBV6-5 and TRBJ1-1; maybe TRBD1 (5 bases). The germline gives CDR1 MNHEY, CDR2 SVGAGI. Trimming stripped 2 bases from V and 0 bases from J, with 13 bases between. There are 16 residues in the CDR3.

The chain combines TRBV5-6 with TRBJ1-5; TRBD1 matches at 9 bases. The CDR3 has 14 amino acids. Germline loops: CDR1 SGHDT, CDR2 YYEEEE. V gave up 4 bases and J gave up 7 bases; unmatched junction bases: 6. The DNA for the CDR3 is TGTGCCAGCAGCGCAGGGACAGGGAGGCAGCCCCAGCATTTT. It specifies CASSAGTGRQPQHF. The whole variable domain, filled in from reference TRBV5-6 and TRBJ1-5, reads DAGVTQSPTHLIKTRGQQVTLRCSPKSGHDTVSWYQQALGQGPQFIFQYYEEEERQRGNFPDRFSGHQFPNYSSELNVNALLLGDSALYLCASSAGTGRQPQHFGDGTRLSIL.

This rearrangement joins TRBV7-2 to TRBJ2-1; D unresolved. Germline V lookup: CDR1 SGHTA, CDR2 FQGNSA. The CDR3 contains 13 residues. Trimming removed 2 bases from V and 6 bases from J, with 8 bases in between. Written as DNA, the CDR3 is TGTGCCAGCAGCTTATTCGAGTTCAATGAGCAGTTCTTC. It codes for CASSLFEFNEQFF.

This CDR3 is CASSQTTSGTITDTQYF. In nucleotides, the CDR3 is TGCGCCAGCAGCCAAACCACTAGCGGAACGATCACAGATACGCAGTATTTT. This chain connects TRBV4-1 to TRBJ2-3, with TRBD2 matching 8 bases. CDR1 is MGHRA, CDR2 YSYEKL, per germline. The CDR3 runs 17 residues. J gave up 2 bases and V 2 bases, and 9 bases lay outside the gene matches.

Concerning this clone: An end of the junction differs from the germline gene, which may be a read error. The CDR3 loop reads CASSRLAGGYNKQFF. CDR3 DNA sequence: TGTGCCAGCAGTCGACTAGCGGGGGGATACAATAAGCAGTTCTTC. This chain uses TRBV11-2 with TRBJ2-1, with 13 bases aligning to TRBD2. Germline-derived CDR1 and CDR2 are SGHAT and FQNNGV. This CDR3 region has 15 residues.

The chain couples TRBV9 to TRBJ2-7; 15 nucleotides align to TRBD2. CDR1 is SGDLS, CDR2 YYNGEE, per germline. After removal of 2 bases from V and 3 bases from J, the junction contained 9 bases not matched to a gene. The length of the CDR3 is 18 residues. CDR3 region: CASSVAGTSGGPDYEQYF. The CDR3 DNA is TGTGCCAGCAGCGTCGCCGGGACTAGCGGGGGGCCCGACTACGAGCAGTACTTC.

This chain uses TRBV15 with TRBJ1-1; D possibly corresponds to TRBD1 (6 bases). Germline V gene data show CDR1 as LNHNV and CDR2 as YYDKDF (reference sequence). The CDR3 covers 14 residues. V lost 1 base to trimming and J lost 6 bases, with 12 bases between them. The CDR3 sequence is CATSRGTGWAEAFF. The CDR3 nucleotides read TGTGCCACCAGCAGAGGTACAGGGTGGGCTGAAGCTTTCTTT. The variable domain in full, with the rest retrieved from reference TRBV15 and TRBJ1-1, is DAMVIQNPRYQVTQFGKPVTLSCSQTLNHNVMYWYQQKSSQAPKLLFHYYDKDFNNEADTPDNFQSRRPNTSFCFLDIRSPGLGDTAMYLCATSRGTGWAEAFFGQGTRLTVV.

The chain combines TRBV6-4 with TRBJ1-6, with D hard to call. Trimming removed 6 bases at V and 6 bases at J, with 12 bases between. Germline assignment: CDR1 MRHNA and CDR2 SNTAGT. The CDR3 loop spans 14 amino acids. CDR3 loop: CASSAGAANSPLHF. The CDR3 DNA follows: TGTGCCAGCAGCGCCGGAGCAGCTAATTCACCCCTCCACTTT.

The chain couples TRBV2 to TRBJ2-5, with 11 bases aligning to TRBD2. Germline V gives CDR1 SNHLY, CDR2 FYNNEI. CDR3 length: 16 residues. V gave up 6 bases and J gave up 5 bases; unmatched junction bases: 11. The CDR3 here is CASRTLAGGPLETQYF. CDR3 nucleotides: TGTGCCAGCAGGACTTTAGCGGGGGGGCCCCTTGAGACCCAGTACTTC.

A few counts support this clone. In nucleotides, the CDR3 is TGTGCCAGCAGTTCGGACAGGGGGCATGCCTATGGCTACACCTTC. Its protein product is CASSSDRGHAYGYTF. This chain links TRBV6-5 with TRBJ1-2; 11 bases line up with TRBD1. Trimming took 4 bases from V and 4 from J; bases not matched to a gene: 5. The CDR3 has 15 amino acids. The germline CDR1 and CDR2 sequences are MNHEY and SVGAGI.

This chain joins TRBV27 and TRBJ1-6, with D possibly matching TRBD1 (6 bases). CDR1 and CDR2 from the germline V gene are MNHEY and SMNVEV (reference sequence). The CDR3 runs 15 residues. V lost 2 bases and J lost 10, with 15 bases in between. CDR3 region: CASSLPPDSGSPLHF. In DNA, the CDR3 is TGTGCCAGCAGTTTACCGCCGGACAGTGGCTCACCCCTCCACTTT.